This TCR beta chain was captured in a study of vaccination and CD4 T cells after COVID-19. Treatment defined: approximately nine-day PBMC culture with coronavirus spike peptide pools or control peptides (ViraFEST assay). About this clonotype itself: Its specificity is unknown.

This CDR3 spans 11 amino acids. The V and J ends lost 2 bases and 8 bases respectively, with 6 bases between them. The germline V gene encodes CDR1 SGHTA and CDR2 FQGNSA. An Oncomine TCR Beta short-read assay was used to sequence the DNA from cultured CD4+ T cells. One entry per CDR3 protein, called by TCRdb with MiXCR from the PCR reads. The table includes 20,000 to 25,000 distinct CDR3 sequences, about 64% detected once. The genes are TRBV7-2 and TRBJ1-2; D unresolved. The source material was CD4+ T cells from blood, cultured in vitro, sampled after SARS-CoV-2 vaccination. The sequence came from a human donor who received a COVID-19 vaccine. This chain's CDR3 is CASSLKIGYTF. As DNA, the CDR3 is TGTGCCAGCAGCTTAAAGATCGGCTACACCTTC.